Below, one TCR beta chain is given with its context. The antigen is undetermined. The table came from immunoSEQ multiplex PCR; TCRdb's copy has only in-frame clones and leaves some out. The sample includes approximately 60,000 clones, approximately 88% seen only once; the top ten take approximately 12%. Germline lookup yields CDR1 SGHRS and CDR2 YFSETQ. Trimming removed 0 bases at V and 2 bases at J, with 11 bases between. This CDR3 comprises 15 residues. This entry comes from a study of PD-1 blockade in classical Hodgkin lymphoma. After autologous stem cell transplantation all patients relapsed, and prior brentuximab vedotin exposure differed between cohorts. Study findings and constraints: Newly diagnosed patients were reported to exhibit reduced baseline TCR diversity relative to healthy donors. Newly diagnosed patients had diversity similar to the baseline diversity of complete responders. Only CD4+ TCR diversity, not CD8+, had risen significantly by C4D1.

The receptor comes from a human donor with classical Hodgkin lymphoma. The chain recombines TRBV5-1 with TRBJ1-2; tentatively, D is TRBD1 (6 bases). The sequences come from peripheral blood mononuclear cells (PBMCs), collected at baseline. CDR3 in DNA: TGCGCCAGCAGCTTGGGTACAGGGAACAACTATGGCTACACCTTC. This sequence encodes CASSLGTGNNYGYTF.